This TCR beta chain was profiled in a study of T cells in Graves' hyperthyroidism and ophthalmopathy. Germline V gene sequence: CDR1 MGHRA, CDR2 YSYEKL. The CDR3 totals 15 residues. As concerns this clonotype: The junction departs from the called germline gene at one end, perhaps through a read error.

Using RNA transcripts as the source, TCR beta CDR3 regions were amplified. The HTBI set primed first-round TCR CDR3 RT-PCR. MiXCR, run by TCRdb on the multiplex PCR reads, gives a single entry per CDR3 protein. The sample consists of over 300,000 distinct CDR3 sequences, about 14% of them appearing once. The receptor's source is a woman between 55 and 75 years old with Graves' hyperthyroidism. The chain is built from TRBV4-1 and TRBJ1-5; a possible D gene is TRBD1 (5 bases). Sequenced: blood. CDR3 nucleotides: TGCGCCAGCAGCCAAGACCACAGGCCCCATCAGTCCCAGCATTTT. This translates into CASSQDHRPHQSQHF.